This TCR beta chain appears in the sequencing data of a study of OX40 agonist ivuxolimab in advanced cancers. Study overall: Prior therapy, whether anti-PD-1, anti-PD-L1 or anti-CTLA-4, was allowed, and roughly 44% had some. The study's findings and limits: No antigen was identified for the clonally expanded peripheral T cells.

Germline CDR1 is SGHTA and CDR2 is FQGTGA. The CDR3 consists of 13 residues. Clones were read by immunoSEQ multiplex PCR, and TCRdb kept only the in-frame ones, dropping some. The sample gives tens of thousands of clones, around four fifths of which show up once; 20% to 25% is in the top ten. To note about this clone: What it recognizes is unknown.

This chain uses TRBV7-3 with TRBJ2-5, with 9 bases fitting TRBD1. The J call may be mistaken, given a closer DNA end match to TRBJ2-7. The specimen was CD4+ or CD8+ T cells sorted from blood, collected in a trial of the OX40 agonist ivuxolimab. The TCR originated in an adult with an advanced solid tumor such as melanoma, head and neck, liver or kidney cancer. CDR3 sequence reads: CASSRTGAHEQYF. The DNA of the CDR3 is TGTGCCAGCAGCCGGACAGGGGCCCACGAGCAGTACTTC.